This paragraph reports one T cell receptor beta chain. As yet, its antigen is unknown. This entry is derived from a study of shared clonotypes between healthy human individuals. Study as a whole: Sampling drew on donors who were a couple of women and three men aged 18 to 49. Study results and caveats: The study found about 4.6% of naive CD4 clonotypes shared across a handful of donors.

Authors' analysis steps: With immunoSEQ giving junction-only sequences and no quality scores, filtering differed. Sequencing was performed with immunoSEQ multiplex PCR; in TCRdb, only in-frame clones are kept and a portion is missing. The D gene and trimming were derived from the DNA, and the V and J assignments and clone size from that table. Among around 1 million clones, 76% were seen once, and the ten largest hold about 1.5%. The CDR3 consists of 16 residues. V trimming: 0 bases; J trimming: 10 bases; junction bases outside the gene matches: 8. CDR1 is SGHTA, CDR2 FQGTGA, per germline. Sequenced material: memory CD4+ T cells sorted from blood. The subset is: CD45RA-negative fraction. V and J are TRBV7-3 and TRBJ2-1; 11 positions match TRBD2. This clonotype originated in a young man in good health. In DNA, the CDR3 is TGTGCCAGCAGCTTAACGTCGGCTAGCGGGGGGTCCGAGCAGTTCTTC. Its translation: CASSLTSASGGSEQFF.